This T cell receptor (beta chain) was retrieved from a study of T cells in Graves' hyperthyroidism and ophthalmopathy. Trimming removed 0 bases from V and 6 bases from J; junction bases left unmatched: 9. Germline CDR1 reads SGHRS; CDR2 reads YFSETQ. The CDR3 contains 15 residues. Amplification targeted TCR beta CDR3 regions from RNA transcripts. The study used the HTBI primer set for a first-round RT-PCR of the TCR CDR3. TCRdb ran MiXCR on the multiplex PCR reads and lists one entry per CDR3 protein. The repertoire holds about 210,000 distinct CDR3 sequences, around 17% seen once, with about 45% in the top ten. This clonotype has only a few counts.

Sequenced: blood. The clonotype comes from a man aged 40-49 years with Graves' hyperthyroidism. This chain uses TRBV5-1 with TRBJ2-7; 7 bases agree with TRBD2. The CDR3 region is CASSLGLGGDGEQYF. In DNA form, the CDR3 reads TGCGCCAGCAGCTTGGGTCTGGGGGGGGACGGCGAGCAGTACTTC.